The 11 T cell receptor beta chains reported below all come from one sample, sequenced in a study of shared clonotypes between healthy human individuals. Sequencing was performed with immunoSEQ multiplex PCR; in TCRdb, only in-frame clones are kept and a portion is missing. The data show just over 2,000,000 clones, 95% seen once. The sequencing sample was made of naive CD4+ T cells sorted from blood. The subset here: CD45RA+ positively selected. Every receptor here comes from a man aged 18 to 29 in good health.

The gene calls are TRBV15 and TRBJ2-7; D not certain. Germline V CDR1 and CDR2: LNHNV, YYDKDF (reference sequence). The CDR3 is 14 residues long. V was cut by 0 bases and J by 0 bases, with 6 bases left in between. The CDR3 protein is CATSRETDSYEQYF. Here the CDR3 DNA reads TGTGCCACCAGCAGAGAAACAGACTCCTACGAGCAGTACTTC.

This rearrangement joins TRBV10-3 to TRBJ2-6; D is possibly TRBD1 (5 bases). The CDR3 is 18 amino acids. The V end was cut by 4 bases, the J end by 1 base, with 17 bases between. Germline CDR1 reads ENHRY; CDR2 reads SYGVKD. The CDR3 loop reads CAISVDSLQQSGANVLTF. DNA of the CDR3: TGTGCCATCAGTGTCGACAGCCTCCAACAGTCTGGGGCCAACGTCCTGACTTTC.

In this sample, this clone turned up once. This sequence joins TRBV5-6 and TRBJ1-6; TRBD1 is a possible D gene (6 bases). The germline V and J ends were trimmed by 2 bases and 7 bases, with 19 bases remaining between them. The CDR3 runs 17 residues. Germline CDR1 and CDR2: SGHDT and YYEEEE. CDR3 sequence reads: CASSLRGGIQWNSPLHF. The CDR3 DNA reads as TGTGCCAGCAGCTTACGAGGGGGGATTCAGTGGAATTCACCCCTCCACTTT.

V gene TRBV4-1 combines with J gene TRBJ2-1; 14 bases fit TRBD2. Germline CDR1 MGHRA, CDR2 YSYEKL. V lost 1 base and J lost 7; bases outside the gene matches: 3. The CDR3 covers 16 residues. The CDR3 nucleotides read TGCGCCAGCAGCCAAGCCGGGACTAGCGGGAGTAATGAGCAGTTCTTC. Encoded protein: CASSQAGTSGSNEQFF.

For this clone: Other DNA sequences from this sample encode an identical CDR3 as well. The chain is built from TRBV5-1 and TRBJ2-2; possible D gene TRBD2, 5 bases. The CDR3 contains 15 residues. Germline V gene data show CDR1 as SGHRS and CDR2 as YFSETQ. Trimming removed 0 bases at V and 1 base at J, with 7 bases between. CDR3 region: CASSLVAGNTGELFF. CDR3 nucleotide sequence: TGCGCCAGCAGCTTGGTGGCGGGGAACACCGGGGAGCTGTTTTTT.

The chain carries TRBV4-3 and TRBJ1-3; D remains unclear. V shed 0 bases and J shed 0 bases, with 12 bases lying between them. Germline V gene data show CDR1 as LGHNA and CDR2 as YSLEER. This CDR3 region has 17 residues. CDR3 in DNA: TGCGCCAGCAGCCAAGAACCCAGCCTTTTCTCTGGAAACACCATATATTTT. This gives the protein CASSQEPSLFSGNTIYF.

This clone was detected only a few times. V gene TRBV28 combines with J gene TRBJ2-6; D is unresolved. This CDR3 contains 13 residues. Germline loops: CDR1 MDHEN, CDR2 SYDVKM. Trimming shortened V by 6 bases and J by 0 bases, and 3 bases separated the two germline ends. The CDR3: CASSRSGANVLTF. CDR3 coding DNA: TGTGCCAGCAGCCGCTCTGGGGCCAACGTCCTGACTTTC.

The V call is TRBV2, the J call TRBJ1-2; D ambiguous. Per the germline V gene, CDR1 is SNHLY and CDR2 is FYNNEI. V was pared by 1 base and J by 4 bases, with 13 bases between. CDR3 length: 15 amino acids. CDR3 region: CASSEVNSATYGYTF. CDR3 in DNA: TGTGCCAGCAGTGAAGTGAACTCTGCTACCTATGGCTACACCTTC.

This chain's CDR3 is CASSPQGTGGNEQFF. The DNA of the CDR3 is TGTGCCAGCAGCCCACAGGGGACAGGGGGCAATGAGCAGTTCTTC. This sequence joins TRBV6-6 and TRBJ2-1, with TRBD1 identical over 11 bases. Germline-derived CDR1 and CDR2 are MNHNY and SVGAGI (reference sequence). The CDR3 loop spans 15 amino acids. The V segment lost 6 bases and the J segment 6 bases; nucleotides outside the gene matches: 7.

The V and J genes are TRBV11-2 and TRBJ2-1, with D perhaps TRBD2 (6 bases). V was shortened by 2 bases and J by 10 bases, with 18 bases between the two germline ends. CDR3 length: 15 amino acids. CDR1 is SGHAT, CDR2 FQNNGV, per germline. The CDR3 loop reads CASSLPGEISAEQFF. CDR3 DNA sequence: TGTGCCAGCAGCTTACCGGGAGAAATTTCAGCAGAGCAGTTCTTC.

The chain uses TRBV6-1 and TRBJ2-2, with D perhaps matching TRBD1 (5 bases). Trimming removed 9 bases from V and 5 bases from J, with 13 bases in between. Germline CDR1 MNHNS, CDR2 SASEGT. This CDR3 spans 13 amino acids. The CDR3 here is CASLGRGTGELFF. The CDR3 DNA reads TGTGCCAGTCTTGGAAGGGGAACCGGGGAGCTGTTTTTT.